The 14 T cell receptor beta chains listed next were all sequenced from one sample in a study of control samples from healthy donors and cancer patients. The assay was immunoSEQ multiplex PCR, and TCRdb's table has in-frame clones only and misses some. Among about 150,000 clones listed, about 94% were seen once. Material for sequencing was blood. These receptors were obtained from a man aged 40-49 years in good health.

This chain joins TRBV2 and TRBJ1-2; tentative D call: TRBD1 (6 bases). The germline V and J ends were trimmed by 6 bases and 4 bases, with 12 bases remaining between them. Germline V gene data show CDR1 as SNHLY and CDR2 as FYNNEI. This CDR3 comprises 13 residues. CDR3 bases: TGTGCCAGCAGGGTAACAGGGCTCTATGGCTACACCTTC. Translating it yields CASRVTGLYGYTF. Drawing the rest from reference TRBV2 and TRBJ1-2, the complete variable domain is EPEVTQTPSHQVTQMGQEVILRCVPISNHLYFYWYRQILGQKVEFLVSFYNNEISEKSEIFDDQFSVERPDGSNFTLKIRSTKLEDSAMYFCASRVTGLYGYTFGSGTRLTVV.

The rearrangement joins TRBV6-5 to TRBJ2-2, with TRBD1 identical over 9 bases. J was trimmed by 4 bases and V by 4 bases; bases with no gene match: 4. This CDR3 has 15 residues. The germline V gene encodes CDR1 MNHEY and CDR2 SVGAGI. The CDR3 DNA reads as TGTGCCAGCAGTTTCGACAGGGGGTCCACCGGGGAGCTGTTTTTT. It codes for CASSFDRGSTGELFF.

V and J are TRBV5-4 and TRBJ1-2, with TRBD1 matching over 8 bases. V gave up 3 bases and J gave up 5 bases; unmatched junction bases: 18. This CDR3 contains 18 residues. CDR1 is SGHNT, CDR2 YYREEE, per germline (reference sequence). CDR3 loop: CASSSGGRSPGGVYGYTF. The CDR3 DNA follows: TGTGCCAGCAGCTCAGGGGGCAGGTCCCCCGGCGGGGTTTATGGCTACACCTTC.

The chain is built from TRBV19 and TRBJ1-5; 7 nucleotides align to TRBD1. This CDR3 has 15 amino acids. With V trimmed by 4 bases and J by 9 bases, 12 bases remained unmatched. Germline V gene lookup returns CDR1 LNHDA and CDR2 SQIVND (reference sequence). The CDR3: CASSNPLHRGSPQHF. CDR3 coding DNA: TGTGCCAGTAGTAACCCGCTGCACAGGGGTTCGCCCCAGCATTTT.

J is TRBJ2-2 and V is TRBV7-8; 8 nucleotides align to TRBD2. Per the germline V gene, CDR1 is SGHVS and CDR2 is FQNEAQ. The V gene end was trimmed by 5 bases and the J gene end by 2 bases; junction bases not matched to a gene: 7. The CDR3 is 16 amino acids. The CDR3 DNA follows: TGTGCCAGCAGCCCCTCGGGGGGGGTTAACACCGGGGAGCTGTTTTTT. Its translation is CASSPSGGVNTGELFF.

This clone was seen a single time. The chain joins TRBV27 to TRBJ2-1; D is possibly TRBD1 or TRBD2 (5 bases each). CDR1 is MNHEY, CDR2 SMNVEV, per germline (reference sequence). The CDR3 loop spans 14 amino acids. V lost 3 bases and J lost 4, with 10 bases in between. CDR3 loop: CASSFGTQYNEQFF. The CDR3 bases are TGTGCCAGCAGTTTCGGGACGCAGTACAATGAGCAGTTCTTC.

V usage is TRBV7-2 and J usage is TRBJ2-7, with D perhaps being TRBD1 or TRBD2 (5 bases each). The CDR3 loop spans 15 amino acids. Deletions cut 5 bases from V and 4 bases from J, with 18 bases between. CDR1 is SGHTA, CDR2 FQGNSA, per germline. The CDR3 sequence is CASSLEPGPKYEQYF. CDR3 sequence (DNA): TGTGCCAGCAGCCTCGAGCCGGGACCGAAATACGAGCAGTACTTC. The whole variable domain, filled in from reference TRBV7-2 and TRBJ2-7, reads GAGVSQSPSNKVTEKGKDVELRCDPISGHTALYWYRQSLGQGLEFLIYFQGNSAPDKSGLPSDRFSAERTGGSVSTLTIQRTQQEDSAVYLCASSLEPGPKYEQYFGPGTRLTVT.

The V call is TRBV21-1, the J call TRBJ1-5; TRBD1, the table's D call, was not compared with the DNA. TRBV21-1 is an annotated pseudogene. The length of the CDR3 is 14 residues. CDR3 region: CATIQGIGNQLQHF. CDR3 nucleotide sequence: TGTGCCACCATACAGGGGATCGGCAATCAGCTCCAGCATTTT.

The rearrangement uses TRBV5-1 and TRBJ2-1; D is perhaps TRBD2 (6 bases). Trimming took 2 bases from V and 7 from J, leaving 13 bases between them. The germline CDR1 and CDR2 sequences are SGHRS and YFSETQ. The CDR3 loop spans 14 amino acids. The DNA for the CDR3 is TGCGCCAGCAGCTTTCCCGGGACTCCGAATGAGCAGTTCTTC. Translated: CASSFPGTPNEQFF.

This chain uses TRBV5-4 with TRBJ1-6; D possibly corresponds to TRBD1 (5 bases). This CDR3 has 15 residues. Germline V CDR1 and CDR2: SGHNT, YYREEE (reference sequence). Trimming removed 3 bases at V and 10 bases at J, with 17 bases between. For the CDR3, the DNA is TGTGCCAGCAGCTCGGGACTGCTGCCCGGATCACCCCTCCACTTT. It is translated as CASSSGLLPGSPLHF.

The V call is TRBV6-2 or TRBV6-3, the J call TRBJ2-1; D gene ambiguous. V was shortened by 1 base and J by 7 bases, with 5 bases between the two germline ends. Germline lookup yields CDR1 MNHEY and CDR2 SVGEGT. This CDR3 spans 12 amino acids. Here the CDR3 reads CASSYLGNEQFF. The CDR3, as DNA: TGTGCCAGCAGTTACTTAGGGAATGAGCAGTTCTTC.

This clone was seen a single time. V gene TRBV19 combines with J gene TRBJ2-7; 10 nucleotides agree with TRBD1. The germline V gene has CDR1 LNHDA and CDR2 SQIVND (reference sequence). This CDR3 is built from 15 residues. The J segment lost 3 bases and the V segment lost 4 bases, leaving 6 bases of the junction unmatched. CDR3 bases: TGTGCCAGTAGTACCACCGGGACAGGGGTCTACGAGCAGTACTTC. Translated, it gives CASSTTGTGVYEQYF.

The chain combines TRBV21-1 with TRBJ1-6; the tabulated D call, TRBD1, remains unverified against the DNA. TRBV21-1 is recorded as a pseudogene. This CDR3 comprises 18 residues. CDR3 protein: CASSKRGSGQGENSPLHF. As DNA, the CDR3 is TGTGCCAGCAGTAAAAGGGGATCGGGACAGGGGGAGAATTCACCCCTCCACTTT.

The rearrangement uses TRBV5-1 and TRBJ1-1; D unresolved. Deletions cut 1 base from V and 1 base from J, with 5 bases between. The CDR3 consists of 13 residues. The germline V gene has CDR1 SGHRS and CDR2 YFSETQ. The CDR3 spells CASSLSWNTEAFF. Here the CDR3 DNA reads TGCGCCAGCAGCTTGTCTTGGAACACTGAAGCTTTCTTT.